The 30 T cell receptor beta chains below all came from one sample that was sequenced in a study of blood T cell repertoires in COVID-19. Using immunoSEQ multiplex PCR, the repertoire was profiled, and TCRdb retains in-frame clones only, with some absent. The sample contains roughly 170,000 clones, approximately 87% of which appear only once. Sequencing input: peripheral blood. These receptors were taken from a man aged 70 or older with active or convalescent COVID-19.

The gene calls are TRBV30 and TRBJ1-2; D unclear. CDR1 and CDR2 (germline): GTSNPN, SVGIG (reference sequence). Deletions cut 3 bases from V and 10 bases from J, with 15 bases between. The CDR3 consists of 12 residues. CDR3 loop: CAWSHNSGIYTF. The CDR3 bases are TGTGCCTGGAGCCACAACAGTGGTATCTACACCTTC.

J is TRBJ2-7 and V is TRBV28; possibly TRBD1 for D (6 bases). Trimming stripped 11 bases from V and 2 bases from J, with 19 bases between. The germline V gene has CDR1 MDHEN and CDR2 SYDVKM. This CDR3 comprises 14 residues. The DNA of the CDR3 is TGTGCCTGGCGACAGGCCGAACACACCTACGAGCAGTACTTC. Encoded protein: CAWRQAEHTYEQYF.

In the case of this clone: The sample contains more than one DNA sequence encoding this CDR3. CDR3 DNA: TGTGCCAGCAGCCCCGGGACCGGGGGGAATCAGCCCCAGCATTTT. This sequence encodes CASSPGTGGNQPQHF. The chain uses TRBV11-1 and TRBJ1-5, with D tentatively TRBD1 (5 bases). V was clipped by 5 bases and J by 4 bases, with 15 bases between them. CDR3 size: 15 residues. Germline V gene data show CDR1 as SGHAT and CDR2 as FQDESV (reference sequence).

CDR3 in DNA: TGTGCCAGCAGTTTAAACTATAACTATGGCTACACCTTC. Translated, it gives CASSLNYNYGYTF. The chain joins TRBV28 to TRBJ1-2, with D unresolved. V was pared by 2 bases and J by 1 base, with 5 bases between. This CDR3 is 13 amino acids long. Germline values: CDR1 MDHEN, CDR2 SYDVKM.

V usage is TRBV18 and J usage is TRBJ2-7; 11 bases map to TRBD2. V lost 6 bases to trimming and J lost 7 bases; unmatched junction nucleotides: 11. Looked up from germline, CDR1 is KGHSH and CDR2 is LQKENI. The CDR3 extends over 15 amino acids. The CDR3: CASSPSGGFAGEQYF. CDR3 DNA sequence: TGTGCCAGCTCCCCTAGCGGGGGGTTTGCTGGAGAGCAGTACTTC.

The chain couples TRBV7-2 to TRBJ2-1; 8 positions match TRBD2. The CDR3 consists of 14 residues. Trimming took 5 bases from V and 8 from J; bases not matched to a gene: 8. CDR1 and CDR2 from the germline V gene are SGHTA and FQGNSA. The chain's CDR3 is CASSLLADVDEQFF. CDR3 nucleotide sequence: TGTGCCAGCAGCCTACTAGCGGACGTCGATGAGCAGTTCTTC.

This rearrangement joins TRBV7-9 to TRBJ2-2; 8 bases align to TRBD1. The V and J ends lost 5 bases and 6 bases, in that order; junction bases with no gene match: 11. Germline CDR1 and CDR2: SEHNR and FQNEAQ (reference sequence). The CDR3 has 16 residues. The CDR3 DNA reads TGTGCCAGCAGCCTCCCGACAGGGGTCTTCCCCGGGGAGCTGTTTTTT. This encodes CASSLPTGVFPGELFF.

V usage is TRBV12-3 or TRBV12-4 and J usage is TRBJ1-5, with unresolved D. The V end was cut by 3 bases, the J end by 5 bases, with 8 bases between. This CDR3 is 13 amino acids long. CDR3 nucleotides: TGTGCCAGCAGTTTGCACGGGGATCAGCCCCAGCATTTT. It specifies CASSLHGDQPQHF.

The chain combines TRBV7-2 with TRBJ1-1; D not certain. CDR3 size: 13 residues. V was shortened by 7 bases and J by 1 base, with 10 bases between the two germline ends. CDR1 is SGHTA and CDR2 is FQGNSA in the germline V gene. As DNA, the CDR3 is TGTGCCAGCACCAAGAGCTGGAACACTGAAGCTTTCTTT. Translating gives CASTKSWNTEAFF.

This chain joins TRBV18 and TRBJ1-5; 7 nucleotides match TRBD1. Germline V gene data show CDR1 as KGHSH and CDR2 as LQKENI. CDR3 size: 15 residues. V trimming: 4 bases; J trimming: 2 bases; junction bases outside the gene matches: 5. The CDR3 nucleotides are TGTGCCAGCTCACAGGGGGCGATTGGCAATCAGCCCCAGCATTTT. Translated: CASSQGAIGNQPQHF.

The chain is built from TRBV5-8 and TRBJ2-7; D is perhaps TRBD1 (5 bases). The V end was cut by 4 bases, the J end by 2 bases, with 13 bases between. Per germline, CDR1 SGHTS and CDR2 YDEGEE. CDR3 size: 14 residues. The CDR3: CASSPRQRTYEQYF. The CDR3 DNA follows: TGTGCCAGCAGCCCGCGACAGAGAACCTACGAGCAGTACTTC. The full variable domain, in which reference TRBV5-8 and TRBJ2-7 provide the parts outside the CDR3, is EAGVTQSPTHLIKTRGQQATLRCSPISGHTSVYWYQQALGLGLQFLLWYDEGEERNRGNFPPRFSGRQFPNYSSELNVNALELEDSALYLCASSPRQRTYEQYFGPGTRLTVT.

This chain joins TRBV14 and TRBJ2-7; maybe TRBD2 (6 bases). The CDR3 length is 14 residues. From germline, CDR1 is SGHDN and CDR2 FVKESK. V dropped 4 bases and J dropped 2 bases, with 12 bases sitting between them. The CDR3 DNA reads as TGTGCCAGCAGCCCCGCGGGGTGGGCCTACGAGCAGTACTTC. Protein product: CASSPAGWAYEQYF.

This rearrangement joins TRBV24-1 to TRBJ2-3; 7 nucleotides match TRBD2. Germline assignment: CDR1 KGHDR and CDR2 SFDVKD. V was pared by 5 bases and J by 4 bases, with 5 bases of the junction left unmatched. The CDR3 runs 14 residues. The CDR3 region has the DNA TGTGCCACCAGTGTTGGGGGGGTCGCAGATACGCAGTATTTT. Its protein product is CATSVGGVADTQYF.

V and J are TRBV4-3 and TRBJ1-2; D unclear. The V end lost 1 base, the J end lost 4 bases, and 13 bases lay between the germline ends. There are 15 residues in the CDR3. Germline lookup yields CDR1 LGHNA and CDR2 YSLEER. The chain's CDR3 is CASSQGSPVRYGYTF. The CDR3 DNA reads as TGCGCCAGCAGCCAAGGTAGCCCTGTACGCTATGGCTACACCTTC.

This chain joins TRBV6-5 and TRBJ1-2; D call uncertain. The CDR3 sequence is 14 residues long. V was cut by 5 bases and J by 2 bases, with 12 bases left in between. Germline V CDR1 and CDR2: MNHEY, SVGAGI. CDR3 protein: CASSRTQWNYGYTF. The CDR3 DNA is TGTGCCAGCAGTCGAACTCAATGGAACTATGGCTACACCTTC.

The J gene is TRBJ1-1, the V gene TRBV7-9, with 8 nucleotides matching TRBD1. Germline V gene sequence: CDR1 SEHNR, CDR2 FQNEAQ (reference sequence). With V trimmed by 6 bases and J by 0 bases, 6 bases remained unmatched. CDR3 length: 15 amino acids. The DNA for the CDR3 is TGTGCCAGCAGAGTCGGACAGGGATTGAACACTGAAGCTTTCTTT. This sequence encodes CASRVGQGLNTEAFF.

V and J are TRBV27 and TRBJ2-7; 8 nucleotides line up with TRBD2. The CDR3 sequence is 16 residues long. V lost 5 bases to trimming and J lost 2 bases; unmatched junction nucleotides: 11. CDR1 and CDR2 from the germline V gene are MNHEY and SMNVEV (reference sequence). The CDR3, as DNA: TGTGCCAGCAGTAGCCCGGGACTAGGCCTTCCCTACGAGCAGTACTTC. It is translated as CASSSPGLGLPYEQYF.

The chain has TRBV6-6 and TRBJ1-2, with 7 positions matching TRBD1. V was clipped by 5 bases and J by 2 bases; unmatched bases: 14. The CDR3 spans 17 residues. Germline lookup yields CDR1 MNHNY and CDR2 SVGAGI (reference sequence). CDR3 loop: CASSPRQGFAQNYGYTF. The CDR3 region has the DNA TGTGCCAGCAGTCCTCGACAGGGTTTCGCCCAGAACTATGGCTACACCTTC.

The chain employs TRBV12-3 or TRBV12-4 and TRBJ2-1; the D is unclear. The ends were cut back, 3 bases at V and 5 bases at J, with 8 bases in the middle. The CDR3 spans 13 residues. This chain's CDR3 is CASSLYLNNEQFF. Here the CDR3 DNA reads TGTGCCAGCAGTTTGTACTTGAACAATGAGCAGTTCTTC.

This clone was detected many times. V gene TRBV5-1 combines with J gene TRBJ2-1; the match to TRBD2 covers 8 bases. The germline V gene encodes CDR1 SGHRS and CDR2 YFSETQ. The CDR3 totals 13 residues. J was trimmed by 10 bases and V by 4 bases; bases with no gene match: 7. Written as DNA, the CDR3 is TGCGCCAGCAGCCGTAATAGCGGGGACGAGCAGTTCTTC. The encoded protein is CASSRNSGDEQFF.

The rearrangement joins TRBV7-2 to TRBJ1-2; unclear D gene. Germline CDR1 and CDR2: SGHTA and FQGNSA. This CDR3 has 16 residues. Trimming left V 1 base short and J 4 bases short, with 16 bases between. The CDR3 DNA is TGTGCCAGCAGCTTAGTCGCCCGGGAATTATCCTATGGCTACACCTTC. It specifies CASSLVARELSYGYTF.

The chain recombines TRBV18 with TRBJ2-1, with TRBD1 identical over 10 bases. CDR3 length: 16 residues. The V gene's germline CDR1 is KGHSH and CDR2 LQKENI. The trim removed 2 bases at V and 5 bases at J, leaving 6 bases unmatched. CDR3 sequence reads: CASSPRGGTGDNEQFF. As DNA, the CDR3 is TGTGCCAGCTCACCAAGGGGCGGGACAGGGGACAATGAGCAGTTCTTC.

The V and J genes are TRBV5-4 and TRBJ2-3; D unresolved. The CDR3 covers 12 residues. CDR1 is SGHNT and CDR2 is YYREEE in the germline V gene (reference sequence). V shed 3 bases and J shed 2 bases, with 4 bases lying between them. CDR3 nucleotide sequence: TGTGCCAGCAGCTCCAACACAGATACGCAGTATTTT. This translates into CASSSNTDTQYF.

The J gene is TRBJ1-4, the V gene TRBV10-3; 7 positions agree with TRBD1. The V and J ends lost 4 bases and 4 bases, in that order; junction bases with no gene match: 6. Germline V gene sequence: CDR1 ENHRY, CDR2 SYGVKD. The length of the CDR3 is 15 residues. The CDR3 loop is CAISAGTVSNEKLFF. The CDR3 bases are TGTGCCATCAGTGCCGGGACAGTGAGTAATGAAAAACTGTTTTTT.

The chain uses TRBV9 and TRBJ2-2; weak D call: TRBD1 (6 bases). In germline, CDR1 is SGDLS, CDR2 YYNGEE. Trimming shortened V by 6 bases and J by 3 bases, and 12 bases separated the two germline ends. This CDR3 contains 14 residues. The CDR3 is CASTRGTDTGELFF. CDR3 bases: TGTGCCAGCACCAGGGGCACAGACACCGGGGAGCTGTTTTTT. The full variable domain, completed using reference TRBV9 and TRBJ2-2, is DSGVTQTPKHLITATGQRVTLRCSPRSGDLSVYWYQQSLDQGLQFLIQYYNGEERAKGNILERFSAQQFPDLHSELNLSSLELGDSALYFCASTRGTDTGELFFGEGSRLTVL.

The sample holds one count of this clone. V is TRBV3-1 (or the pseudogene TRBV3-2) and J is TRBJ1-4; D is undetermined. The CDR3 spans 12 residues. Between the trimmed V and J ends, which lost 2 bases and 6 bases, there was a span of 4 bases. Germline V gives CDR1 LGHDT, CDR2 YNNKEL (reference sequence). Written as DNA, the CDR3 is TGTGCCAGCAGCCAACTAGATGAAAAACTGTTTTTT. The encoded protein is CASSQLDEKLFF.

The genes are TRBV11-2 and TRBJ1-4; possibly TRBD1 for D (6 bases). Trimming removed 5 bases from V and 7 bases from J, with 20 bases in between. Per germline, CDR1 SGHAT and CDR2 FQNNGV. This CDR3 is 16 amino acids long. The CDR3 loop reads CASSPAEGGRGEKLFF. The CDR3, as DNA: TGTGCCAGCAGCCCCGCTGAAGGGGGTAGAGGTGAAAAACTGTTTTTT.

The chain carries TRBV4-3 and TRBJ1-5; TRBD1 agrees at 7 bases. From germline, CDR1 is LGHNA and CDR2 YSLEER. Trimming at V came to 0 bases and at J to 2 bases, leaving 4 bases not matched to a gene. The CDR3 contains 16 residues. The CDR3 nucleotides are TGCGCCAGCAGCCAAGACCTCAGGGGGGGCAATCAGCCCCAGCATTTT. This gives the protein CASSQDLRGGNQPQHF.

This chain uses TRBV11-1 with TRBJ2-7; TRBD1 matches 7 bases. The CDR3 length is 16 residues. Germline loops: CDR1 SGHAT, CDR2 FQDESV (reference sequence). The V and J ends lost 4 bases and 2 bases, in that order; junction bases with no gene match: 11. The CDR3 coding sequence is TGTGCCAGCAGCTCCTCTACAGGGGTCGCTACCTACGAGCAGTACTTC. Translation gives CASSSSTGVATYEQYF.

This clone was seen a handful of times. V usage is TRBV3-1 (or the pseudogene TRBV3-2) and J usage is TRBJ2-3, with D tentatively TRBD1 (6 bases). V was trimmed by 0 bases and J by 1 base, leaving 23 bases between them. The CDR3 covers 20 residues. In germline, CDR1 is LGHDT, CDR2 YNNKEL (reference sequence). CDR3 DNA: TGTGCCAGCAGCCAAGATTCTGTTTTCCATGGGACATCCCGCACAGATACGCAGTATTTT. Encoded protein: CASSQDSVFHGTSRTDTQYF.